These 26 T cell receptor beta chains were sequenced from one sample in a study of blood T cell repertoires in COVID-19. Sequencing was performed with immunoSEQ multiplex PCR; in TCRdb, only in-frame clones are kept and a portion is missing. The table lists roughly 200,000 clones, more than 80% of them singletons. The sequenced sample consisted of peripheral blood. The receptors were sampled from a woman aged 60-70 years with acute or convalescent COVID-19.

The chain uses TRBV19 and TRBJ2-1; 9 positions match TRBD1. The CDR3 extends over 18 amino acids. Trimming at V came to 6 bases and at J to 0 bases, leaving 12 bases not matched to a gene. Per the germline V gene, CDR1 is LNHDA and CDR2 is SQIVND (reference sequence). The CDR3 protein is CASSSPRDRESSYNEQFF. CDR3 coding DNA: TGTGCCAGTAGCAGTCCCCGGGACAGGGAAAGCTCCTACAATGAGCAGTTCTTC.

This clone was recorded a few times. This chain joins TRBV24-1 and TRBJ2-1; weak D call: TRBD2 (5 bases). Germline V gene data show CDR1 as KGHDR and CDR2 as SFDVKD. The CDR3 contains 15 residues. The ends were cut back, 4 bases at V and 0 bases at J, with 9 bases in the middle. The CDR3 DNA sequence: TGTGCCACCAGTGACCCTAGCAGCTCCTACAATGAGCAGTTCTTC. This sequence encodes CATSDPSSSYNEQFF.

The genes are TRBV30 and TRBJ1-1; TRBD1 matches at 11 bases. J was trimmed by 5 bases and V by 7 bases; bases with no gene match: 6. There are 13 residues in the CDR3. CDR1 is GTSNPN and CDR2 is SVGIG in the germline V gene (reference sequence). The CDR3 is CASPGQGGTEAFF. The DNA for the CDR3 is TGTGCCTCTCCGGGACAGGGGGGGACTGAAGCTTTCTTT.

The chain uses TRBV5-1 and TRBJ2-3; no reliable D call. Looked up from germline, CDR1 is SGHRS and CDR2 is YFSETQ. V dropped 3 bases and J dropped 3 bases, with 8 bases sitting between them. CDR3 size: 13 residues. The CDR3: CASSSTLTDTQYF. The CDR3 DNA is TGCGCCAGCAGCTCGACTTTAACAGATACGCAGTATTTT.

The chain carries TRBV2 and TRBJ1-1; 9 bases map to TRBD1. V shed 4 bases and J 5 bases; nucleotides not matched to a gene: 2. Looked up from germline, CDR1 is SNHLY and CDR2 is FYNNEI. CDR3 length: 13 amino acids. CDR3 sequence (DNA): TGTGCCAGCAGTGCAGGGACAGGGACTGAAGCTTTCTTT. This sequence encodes CASSAGTGTEAFF.

The chain has TRBV3-1 (or the pseudogene TRBV3-2) and TRBJ1-2, with 7 nucleotides matching TRBD1. V shed 2 bases and J 7 bases; nucleotides not matched to a gene: 10. The CDR3 contains 15 residues. From germline, CDR1 is LGHDT and CDR2 YNNKEL (reference sequence). The CDR3 is CASSQSDRVVGGYTF. The CDR3 bases are TGTGCCAGCAGCCAAAGCGACAGGGTAGTAGGTGGCTACACCTTC.

This sequence joins TRBV29-1 and TRBJ2-7, with TRBD1 identical over 9 bases. CDR3 length: 13 residues. V dropped 4 bases and J dropped 4; count of bases not matched to a gene: 5. The V gene's germline CDR1 is SQVTM and CDR2 ANQGSEA. For the CDR3, the DNA is TGCAGCGTTGGGACAGGGGTAGGGTACGAGCAGTACTTC. Residues: CSVGTGVGYEQYF.

The chain recombines TRBV7-8 with TRBJ1-1; a weak D match, TRBD1 (6 bases). Germline-derived CDR1 and CDR2 are SGHVS and FQNEAQ. CDR3 size: 15 residues. Trimming stripped 3 bases from V and 5 bases from J, with 16 bases between. The CDR3: CASSLQQGPGTEAFF. The CDR3 nucleotides are TGTGCCAGCAGCTTGCAACAGGGCCCGGGGACTGAAGCTTTCTTT.

The rearrangement uses TRBV7-3 and TRBJ2-7; TRBD1 agrees at 9 bases. Trimming took 3 bases from V and 2 from J; bases not matched to a gene: 8. Germline V gives CDR1 SGHTA, CDR2 FQGTGA. The CDR3 spans 16 residues. The CDR3 region is CASSFSGTGTPYEQYF. As DNA, the CDR3 is TGTGCCAGCAGCTTCTCCGGGACAGGGACCCCCTACGAGCAGTACTTC. The full variable domain, rest sourced from reference TRBV7-3 and TRBJ2-7, is GAGVSQTPSNKVTEKGKYVELRCDPISGHTALYWYRQSLGQGPEFLIYFQGTGAADDSGLPNDRFFAVRPEGSVSTLKIQRTERGDSAVYLCASSFSGTGTPYEQYFGPGTRLTVT.

V usage is TRBV7-3 and J usage is TRBJ2-3; D possibly corresponds to TRBD2 (5 bases). The V end was cut by 2 bases, the J end by 4 bases, with 16 bases between. Germline V gene data show CDR1 as SGHTA and CDR2 as FQGTGA. The CDR3 is 16 residues long. CDR3 residues: CASSLEGRTNPDTQYF. The DNA for the CDR3 is TGTGCCAGCAGCTTAGAGGGCCGCACGAATCCAGATACGCAGTATTTT. Full variable domain (remainder filled in from reference TRBV7-3 and TRBJ2-3): GAGVSQTPSNKVTEKGKYVELRCDPISGHTALYWYRQSLGQGPEFLIYFQGTGAADDSGLPNDRFFAVRPEGSVSTLKIQRTERGDSAVYLCASSLEGRTNPDTQYFGPGTRLTVL.

This rearrangement joins TRBV7-3 to TRBJ1-5, with D perhaps TRBD1 (5 bases). Germline assignment: CDR1 SGHTA and CDR2 FQGTGA. The ends were cut back, 5 bases at V and 4 bases at J, with 15 bases in the middle. CDR3 length: 15 residues. The CDR3 sequence is CASSPSGGLNQPQHF. The CDR3 DNA reads TGTGCCAGCAGCCCTTCTGGGGGGTTGAATCAGCCCCAGCATTTT. Looking up the rest from reference TRBV7-3 and TRBJ1-5 gives the full variable domain: GAGVSQTPSNKVTEKGKYVELRCDPISGHTALYWYRQSLGQGPEFLIYFQGTGAADDSGLPNDRFFAVRPEGSVSTLKIQRTERGDSAVYLCASSPSGGLNQPQHFGDGTRLSIL.

This clone has more than one count but fewer than ten. This chain joins TRBV30 and TRBJ2-3; D may be TRBD2 (8 bases). Germline values: CDR1 GTSNPN, CDR2 SVGIG (reference sequence). CDR3 size: 16 residues. V lost 3 bases to trimming and J lost 1 base, with 17 bases between them. CDR3 DNA: TGTGCCTGGAGGACCGGGAGGGGGCCTCGCACAGATACGCAGTATTTT. Protein sequence: CAWRTGRGPRTDTQYF. The complete variable domain, with remaining parts taken from reference TRBV30 and TRBJ2-3, reads SQTIHQWPATLVQPVGSPLSLECTVEGTSNPNLYWYRQAAGRGLQLLFYSVGIGQISSEVPQNLSASRPQDRQFILSSKKLLLSDSGFYLCAWRTGRGPRTDTQYFGPGTRLTVL.

CDR3 in amino acids: CASSVSASVEETQYF. The CDR3 nucleotides read TGTGCCAGCAGCGTGTCGGCTAGCGTTGAAGAGACCCAGTACTTC. The chain links TRBV9 to TRBJ2-5; TRBD2 might be the D (6 bases). The CDR3 runs 15 residues. V was pared by 2 bases and J by 3 bases, with 14 bases between. Germline lookup yields CDR1 SGDLS and CDR2 YYNGEE. The full variable domain, completed using reference TRBV9 and TRBJ2-5, is DSGVTQTPKHLITATGQRVTLRCSPRSGDLSVYWYQQSLDQGLQFLIQYYNGEERAKGNILERFSAQQFPDLHSELNLSSLELGDSALYFCASSVSASVEETQYFGPGTRLLVL.

This rearrangement joins TRBV4-1 to TRBJ1-2, with a possible D match to TRBD1 (6 bases). Looked up from germline, CDR1 is MGHRA and CDR2 is YSYEKL. Between the trimmed V and J ends, which lost 0 bases and 8 bases, there was a span of 16 bases. The CDR3 runs to 15 residues. The CDR3 here is CASSQDPDSLRGYTF. The CDR3 nucleotides read TGCGCCAGCAGCCAAGATCCGGACAGCCTAAGAGGCTACACCTTC.

This clone was detected only a few times. This chain links TRBV3-1 (or the pseudogene TRBV3-2) with TRBJ1-1; D gene uncertain. This CDR3 has 13 residues. The ends were cut back, 6 bases at V and 5 bases at J, with 13 bases in the middle. Germline V gene data show CDR1 as LGHDT and CDR2 as YNNKEL (reference sequence). The CDR3 DNA is TGTGCCAGCAGTCCTCGGGTAGCAACTGAAGCTTTCTTT. It specifies CASSPRVATEAFF.

The sample holds one count of this clone. The chain combines TRBV24-1 with TRBJ2-3; TRBD2 is a possible D gene (6 bases). The V and J ends lost 3 bases and 1 base respectively, with 19 bases between them. The CDR3 length is 18 residues. CDR1 is KGHDR, CDR2 SFDVKD, per germline. CDR3 amino acids: CATSDPMGTHIRTDTQYF. The CDR3 DNA is TGTGCCACCAGTGATCCAATGGGGACTCATATTCGCACAGATACGCAGTATTTT.

This chain uses TRBV6-5 with TRBJ2-3; D not certain. From germline, CDR1 is MNHEY and CDR2 SVGAGI. V lost 7 bases and J lost 2, with 4 bases in between. The length of the CDR3 is 11 residues. The CDR3 spells CASTLTDTQYF. For the CDR3, the DNA is TGTGCCAGCACACTCACAGATACGCAGTATTTT.

This rearrangement joins TRBV6-5 to TRBJ1-1; 8 bases fit TRBD1. The CDR3 totals 14 residues. The junction had 3 bases not matched to a gene; V was cut back by 6 bases and J by 0 bases. Germline CDR1 reads MNHEY; CDR2 reads SVGAGI. The CDR3 loop reads CASRQGGVNTEAFF. CDR3 DNA sequence: TGTGCCAGCAGACAGGGGGGGGTGAACACTGAAGCTTTCTTT.

The sample holds a few counts of this clone. Other DNA sequences in the sample encode the same CDR3. This chain links TRBV18 with TRBJ2-1; 9 bases are a match to TRBD2. Germline V gives CDR1 KGHSH, CDR2 LQKENI. Germline trimming cut 3 bases from V and 7 bases from J; bases unmatched to any gene: 4. This CDR3 is built from 14 residues. The CDR3 region has the DNA TGTGCCAGCTCACCTGGCGGGGGGGTGAATGAGCAGTTCTTC. Its protein product is CASSPGGGVNEQFF.

This chain uses TRBV5-1 with TRBJ2-1, with D unclear. Germline V gene data show CDR1 as SGHRS and CDR2 as YFSETQ. Trimming shortened V by 1 base and J by 5 bases, and 7 bases separated the two germline ends. The length of the CDR3 is 13 residues. DNA of the CDR3: TGCGCCAGCAGCTTGTACTCTCACAATGAGCAGTTCTTC. Protein: CASSLYSHNEQFF.

The rearrangement links TRBV2 to TRBJ2-7; D unresolved. With 1 base removed from V and 4 bases from J, the gap between germline ends came to 11 bases. Germline CDR1 SNHLY, CDR2 FYNNEI. The CDR3 spans 14 residues. The CDR3 is CASSEGALTYEQYV. The DNA of the CDR3 is TGTGCCAGCAGTGAAGGGGCCTTAACTTACGAGCAGTACGTC.

The CDR3 is CASSILDGGSTEAFF. CDR3 bases: TGCGCCAGCAGCATACTGGACGGGGGGAGCACTGAAGCTTTCTTT. The V call is TRBV5-1, the J call TRBJ1-1; maybe TRBD1 (5 bases). Germline CDR1 and CDR2: SGHRS and YFSETQ. The CDR3 covers 15 residues. Trimming pared 4 bases from V and 4 bases from J, leaving 17 bases between. The full variable domain, with the rest looked up from reference TRBV5-1 and TRBJ1-1, is KAGVTQTPRYLIKTRGQQVTLSCSPISGHRSVSWYQQTPGQGLQFLFEYFSETQRNKGNFPGRFSGRQFSNSRSEMNVSTLELGDSALYLCASSILDGGSTEAFFGQGTRLTVV.

The chain carries TRBV19 and TRBJ1-1; possibly TRBD1 for D (5 bases). V was trimmed by 6 bases and J by 3 bases, leaving 17 bases between them. There are 15 residues in the CDR3. Germline V gene sequence: CDR1 LNHDA, CDR2 SQIVND (reference sequence). CDR3 region: CASSYSSVGHTEAFF. In DNA, the CDR3 is TGTGCCAGTAGCTACTCTTCGGTGGGGCACACTGAAGCTTTCTTT.

V usage is TRBV6-5 and J usage is TRBJ2-2; 8 bases align to TRBD1. Trimming took 6 bases from V and 7 from J; bases not matched to a gene: 7. Germline CDR1 is MNHEY and CDR2 is SVGAGI. The length of the CDR3 is 14 residues. This CDR3 is CASRSGGLGGELFF. DNA for the CDR3: TGTGCCAGCAGATCAGGGGGCCTTGGCGGGGAGCTGTTTTTT.

V is TRBV10-1 and J is TRBJ2-1, with D tentatively TRBD2 (6 bases). This CDR3 contains 12 residues. The V and J ends lost 3 bases and 15 bases respectively, with 15 bases between them. Germline CDR1 is WNHNN and CDR2 is SYGVQD (reference sequence). CDR3 protein: CASSDPGAHRFF. DNA for the CDR3: TGCGCCAGCAGTGACCCGGGAGCCCATCGGTTCTTC.

The chain has TRBV6-5 and TRBJ1-3, with D maybe TRBD1 (5 bases). The CDR3 has 12 amino acids. Germline V gene lookup returns CDR1 MNHEY and CDR2 SVGAGI. Deletions cut 7 bases from V and 7 bases from J, with 11 bases between. The CDR3 region is CASISRGNTIYF. The CDR3 nucleotides read TGTGCCAGCATATCTCGGGGGAACACCATATATTTT.